Below are 6 T cell receptor beta chains sequenced from a single sample in a study of STAT5B mutations in CD4+ large granular lymphocyte leukemia. Using immunoSEQ multiplex PCR, the repertoire was profiled, and TCRdb retains in-frame clones only, with some absent. The repertoire has under 40,000 clones, around 84% of them found once; the top ten carry about 2.5%. Sequencing was carried out using CD4+ T cells from blood buffy coats. These receptors originate from a human donor in good health.

The chain is built from TRBV27 and TRBJ2-7; D may be TRBD2 (5 bases). The CDR3 totals 13 residues. V dropped 6 bases and J dropped 0 bases, with 9 bases sitting between them. The germline V gene encodes CDR1 MNHEY and CDR2 SMNVEV (reference sequence). CDR3 residues: CASRAGDSYEQYF. The CDR3 nucleotides are TGTGCCAGCAGGGCCGGGGACTCCTACGAGCAGTACTTC.

The genes are TRBV18 and TRBJ1-1; the match to TRBD1 covers 8 bases. The V gene's germline CDR1 is KGHSH and CDR2 LQKENI. V lost 5 bases, J lost 3 bases, and 2 bases stayed unmatched. The CDR3 is 13 amino acids. The chain's CDR3 is CASSSTGDTEAFF. Here the CDR3 DNA reads TGTGCCAGCTCATCGACAGGGGACACTGAAGCTTTCTTT.

This clone showed up just once. This chain links TRBV7-9 with TRBJ1-4; weak D call: TRBD1 (5 bases). The V end lost 7 bases, the J end lost 6 bases, and 18 bases lay between the germline ends. Germline-derived CDR1 and CDR2 are SEHNR and FQNEAQ (reference sequence). The CDR3 has 15 amino acids. In DNA, the CDR3 is TGTGCCAGCACCCCGGGGAGAGTGGGGGATGAAAAACTGTTTTTT. It yields the protein CASTPGRVGDEKLFF.

This chain connects TRBV6-1 to TRBJ1-3; the D is unclear. V lost 0 bases to trimming and J lost 5 bases, with 20 bases between them. This CDR3 is 18 amino acids long. The V gene's germline CDR1 is MNHNS and CDR2 SASEGT. The chain's CDR3 is CASSEANSEQRLRNTIYF. The CDR3 bases are TGTGCCAGCAGTGAAGCAAATTCCGAACAGCGGTTGCGAAACACCATATATTTT.

This sequence joins TRBV19 and TRBJ1-2; 9 positions agree with TRBD1. There are 14 residues in the CDR3. The germline V gene encodes CDR1 LNHDA and CDR2 SQIVND (reference sequence). After removal of 5 bases from V and 12 bases from J, the junction contained 13 bases not matched to a gene. The CDR3 here is CASSSLRDREGHTF. The CDR3 DNA is TGTGCCAGTAGTTCACTCCGGGACAGGGAAGGTCACACCTTC.

This rearrangement joins TRBV11-2 to TRBJ1-5; D not certain. The CDR3 spans 13 residues. V was cut by 0 bases and J by 6 bases, with 6 bases left in between. CDR1 is SGHAT, CDR2 FQNNGV, per germline. The CDR3 loop is CASSLEGFQPQHF. DNA for the CDR3: TGTGCCAGCAGCTTAGAAGGGTTTCAGCCCCAGCATTTT.